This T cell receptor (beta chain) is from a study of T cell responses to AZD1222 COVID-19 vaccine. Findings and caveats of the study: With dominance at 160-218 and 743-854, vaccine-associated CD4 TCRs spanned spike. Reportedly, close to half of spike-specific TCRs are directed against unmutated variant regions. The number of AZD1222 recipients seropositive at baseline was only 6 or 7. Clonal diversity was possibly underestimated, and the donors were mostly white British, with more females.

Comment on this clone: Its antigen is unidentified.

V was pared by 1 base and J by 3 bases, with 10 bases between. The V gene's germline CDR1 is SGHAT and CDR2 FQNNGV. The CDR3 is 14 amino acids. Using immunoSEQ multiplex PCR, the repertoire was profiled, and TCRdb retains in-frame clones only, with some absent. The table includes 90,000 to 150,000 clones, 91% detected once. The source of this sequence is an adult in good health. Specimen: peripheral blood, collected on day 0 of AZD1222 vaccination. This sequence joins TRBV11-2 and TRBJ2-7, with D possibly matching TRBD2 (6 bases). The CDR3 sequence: CASSLGGVGYEQYF. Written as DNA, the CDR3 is TGTGCCAGCAGCTTAGGGGGGGTGGGCTACGAGCAGTACTTC.